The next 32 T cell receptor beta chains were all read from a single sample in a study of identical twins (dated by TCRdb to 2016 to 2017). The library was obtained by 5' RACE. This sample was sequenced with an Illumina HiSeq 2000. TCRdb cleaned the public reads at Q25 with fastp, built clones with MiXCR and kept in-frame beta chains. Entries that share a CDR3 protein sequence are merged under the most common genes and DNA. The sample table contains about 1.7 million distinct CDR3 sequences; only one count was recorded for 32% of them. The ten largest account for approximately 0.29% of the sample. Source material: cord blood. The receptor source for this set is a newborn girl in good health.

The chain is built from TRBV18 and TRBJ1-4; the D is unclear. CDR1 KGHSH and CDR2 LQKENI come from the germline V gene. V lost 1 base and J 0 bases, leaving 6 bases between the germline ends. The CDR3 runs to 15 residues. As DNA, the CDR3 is TGTGCCAGCTCACCACAGGGAACAACTAATGAAAAACTGTTTTTT. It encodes CASSPQGTTNEKLFF.

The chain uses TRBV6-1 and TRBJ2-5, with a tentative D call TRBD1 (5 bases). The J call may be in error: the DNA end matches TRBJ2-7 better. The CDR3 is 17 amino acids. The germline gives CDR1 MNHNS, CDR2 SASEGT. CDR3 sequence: CASRQPGRVDTFNEQYF. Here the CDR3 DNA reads TGTGCCAGCAGACAACCAGGAAGGGTGGACACCTTCAACGAGCAGTACTTC.

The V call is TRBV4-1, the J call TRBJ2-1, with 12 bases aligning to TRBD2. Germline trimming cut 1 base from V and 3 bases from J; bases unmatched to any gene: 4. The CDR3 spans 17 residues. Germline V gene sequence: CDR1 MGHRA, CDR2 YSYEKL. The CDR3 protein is CASSQGLAGVGYNEQFF. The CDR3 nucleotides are TGCGCCAGCAGCCAAGGACTAGCGGGAGTTGGCTACAATGAGCAGTTCTTC.

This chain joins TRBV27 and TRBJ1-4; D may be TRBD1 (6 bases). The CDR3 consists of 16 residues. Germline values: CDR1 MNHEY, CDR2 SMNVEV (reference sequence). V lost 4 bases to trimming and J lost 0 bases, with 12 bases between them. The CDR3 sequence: CASSSQDRATNEKLFF. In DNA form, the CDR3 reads TGTGCCAGCAGTTCACAGGACAGAGCAACTAATGAAAAACTGTTTTTT.

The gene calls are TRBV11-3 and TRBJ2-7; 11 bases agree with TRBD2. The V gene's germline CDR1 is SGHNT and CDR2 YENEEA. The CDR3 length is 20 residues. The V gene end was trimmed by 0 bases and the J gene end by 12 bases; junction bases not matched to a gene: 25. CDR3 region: CASSLDPLGLAGLGKNIRYF. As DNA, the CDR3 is TGTGCCAGCAGCTTAGACCCTCTCGGACTAGCGGGCTTGGGCAAAAACATTCGGTACTTC. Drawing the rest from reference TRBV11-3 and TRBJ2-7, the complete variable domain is EAGVVQSPRYKIIEKKQPVAFWCNPISGHNTLYWYLQNLGQGPELLIRYENEEAVDDSQLPKDRFSAERLKGVDSTLKIQPAELGDSAVYLCASSLDPLGLAGLGKNIRYFGPGTRLTVT.

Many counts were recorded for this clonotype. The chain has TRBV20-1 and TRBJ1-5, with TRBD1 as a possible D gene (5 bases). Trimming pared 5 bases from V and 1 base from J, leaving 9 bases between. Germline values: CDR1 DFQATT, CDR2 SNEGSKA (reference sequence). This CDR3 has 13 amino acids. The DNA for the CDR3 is TGCAGTGCTTACCGGGACAGCAATCAGCCCCAGCATTTT. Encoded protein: CSAYRDSNQPQHF.

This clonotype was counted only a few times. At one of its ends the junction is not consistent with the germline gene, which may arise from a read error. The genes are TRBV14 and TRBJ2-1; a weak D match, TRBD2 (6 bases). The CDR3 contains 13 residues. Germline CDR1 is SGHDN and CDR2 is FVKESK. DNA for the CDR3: TGTGCCAGCAGCTTTAGCGGAAACAATGGGCAGTTCTTC. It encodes CASSFSGNNGQFF.

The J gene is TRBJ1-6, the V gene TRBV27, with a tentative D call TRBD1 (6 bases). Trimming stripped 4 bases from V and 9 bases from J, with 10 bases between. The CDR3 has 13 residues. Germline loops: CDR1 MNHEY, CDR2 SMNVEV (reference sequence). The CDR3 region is CASSSLDSSPLHF. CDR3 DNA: TGTGCCAGCAGTTCCTTGGACAGTTCACCCCTCCACTTT.

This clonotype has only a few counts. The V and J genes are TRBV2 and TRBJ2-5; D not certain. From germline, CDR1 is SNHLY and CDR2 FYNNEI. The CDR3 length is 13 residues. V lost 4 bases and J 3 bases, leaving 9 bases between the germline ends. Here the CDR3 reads CASSASRKETQYF. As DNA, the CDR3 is TGTGCCAGCAGTGCTAGTCGCAAAGAGACCCAGTACTTC.

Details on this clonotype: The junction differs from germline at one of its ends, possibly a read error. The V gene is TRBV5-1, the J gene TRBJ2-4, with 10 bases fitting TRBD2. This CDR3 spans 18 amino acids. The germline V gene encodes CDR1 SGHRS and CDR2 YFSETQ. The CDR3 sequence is CASSPRVAGGLAKNIQDF. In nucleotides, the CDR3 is TGCGCCAGCAGTCCGAGGGTAGCGGGGGGCTTAGCCAAAAACATTCAGGACTTC.

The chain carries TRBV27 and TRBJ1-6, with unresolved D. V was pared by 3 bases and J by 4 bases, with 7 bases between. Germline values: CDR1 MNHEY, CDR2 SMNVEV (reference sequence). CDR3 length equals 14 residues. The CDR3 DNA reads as TGTGCCAGCAGTTTCCCAGGTTATAATTCACCCCTCCACTTT. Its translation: CASSFPGYNSPLHF.

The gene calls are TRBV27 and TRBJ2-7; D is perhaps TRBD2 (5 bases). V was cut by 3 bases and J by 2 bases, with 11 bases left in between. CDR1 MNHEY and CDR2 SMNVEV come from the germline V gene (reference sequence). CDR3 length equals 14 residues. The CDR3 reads CASSFGGSAYEQYF. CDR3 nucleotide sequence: TGTGCCAGCAGTTTTGGCGGGTCCGCCTACGAGCAGTACTTC.

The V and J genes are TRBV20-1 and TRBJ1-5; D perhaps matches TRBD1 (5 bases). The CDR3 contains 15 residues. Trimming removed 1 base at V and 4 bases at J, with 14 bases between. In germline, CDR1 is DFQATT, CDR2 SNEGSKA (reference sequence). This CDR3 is CSARGGTGQNQPQHF. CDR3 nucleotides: TGCAGTGCTAGAGGTGGAACAGGTCAAAATCAGCCCCAGCATTTT.

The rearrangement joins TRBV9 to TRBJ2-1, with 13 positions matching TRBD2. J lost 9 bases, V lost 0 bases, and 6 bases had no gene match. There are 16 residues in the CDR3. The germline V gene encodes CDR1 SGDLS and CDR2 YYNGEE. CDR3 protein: CASSVAGTSGVGEQFF. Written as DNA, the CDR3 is TGTGCCAGCAGCGTAGCCGGGACTAGCGGGGTTGGTGAGCAGTTCTTC.

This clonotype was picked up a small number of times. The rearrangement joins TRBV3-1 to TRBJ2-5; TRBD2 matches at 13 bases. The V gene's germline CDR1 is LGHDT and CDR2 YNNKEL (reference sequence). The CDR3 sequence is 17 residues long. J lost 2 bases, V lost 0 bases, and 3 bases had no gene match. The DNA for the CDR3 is TGTGCCAGCAGCCAAGATGTGGGACTAGCGGGACAAGAGACCCAGTACTTC. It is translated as CASSQDVGLAGQETQYF.

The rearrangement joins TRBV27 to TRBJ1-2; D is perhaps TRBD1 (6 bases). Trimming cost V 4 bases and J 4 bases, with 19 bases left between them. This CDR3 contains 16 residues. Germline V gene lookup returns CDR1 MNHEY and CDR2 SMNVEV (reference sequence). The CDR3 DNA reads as TGTGCCAGCAGTTCCCGACAGGCCCAGTTCCCCTATGGCTACACCTTC. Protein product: CASSSRQAQFPYGYTF.

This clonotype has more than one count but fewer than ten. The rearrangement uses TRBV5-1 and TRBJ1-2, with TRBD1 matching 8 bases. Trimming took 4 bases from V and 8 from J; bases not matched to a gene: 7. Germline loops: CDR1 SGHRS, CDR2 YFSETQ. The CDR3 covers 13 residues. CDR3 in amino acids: CASSQDRGFGYTF. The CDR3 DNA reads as TGCGCCAGCAGCCAAGACAGGGGTTTCGGCTACACCTTC.

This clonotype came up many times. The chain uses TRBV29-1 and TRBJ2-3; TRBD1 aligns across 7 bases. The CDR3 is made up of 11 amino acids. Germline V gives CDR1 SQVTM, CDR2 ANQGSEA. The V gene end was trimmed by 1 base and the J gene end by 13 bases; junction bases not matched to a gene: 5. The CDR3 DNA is TGCAGCGTTGAAGCCTTTACAGGGGAGTATTTT. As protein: CSVEAFTGEYF.

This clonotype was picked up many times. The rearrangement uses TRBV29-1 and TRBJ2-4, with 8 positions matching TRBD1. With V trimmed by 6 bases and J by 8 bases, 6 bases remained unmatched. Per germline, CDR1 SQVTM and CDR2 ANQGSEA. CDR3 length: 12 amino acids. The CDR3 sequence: CSVWDRRDIQYF. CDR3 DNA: TGCAGCGTCTGGGACAGGAGGGACATTCAGTACTTC.

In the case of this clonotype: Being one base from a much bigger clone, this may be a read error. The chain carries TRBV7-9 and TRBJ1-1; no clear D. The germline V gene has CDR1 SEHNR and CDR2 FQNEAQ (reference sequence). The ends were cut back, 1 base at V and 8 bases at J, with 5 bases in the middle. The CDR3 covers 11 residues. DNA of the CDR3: TGTGCCAGCAGCTTAGGACACGAAGCTTTCTTT. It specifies CASSLGHEAFF.

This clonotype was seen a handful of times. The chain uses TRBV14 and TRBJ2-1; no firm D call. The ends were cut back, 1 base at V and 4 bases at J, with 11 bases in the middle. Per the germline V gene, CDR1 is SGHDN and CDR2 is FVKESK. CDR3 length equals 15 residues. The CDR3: CASSQGLSAYNEQFF. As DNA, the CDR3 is TGTGCCAGCAGCCAAGGACTTTCCGCTTACAATGAGCAGTTCTTC.

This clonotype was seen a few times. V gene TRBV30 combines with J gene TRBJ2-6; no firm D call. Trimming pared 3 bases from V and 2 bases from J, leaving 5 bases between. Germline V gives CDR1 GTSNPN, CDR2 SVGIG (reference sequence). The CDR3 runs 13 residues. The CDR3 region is CAWRAAGANVLTF. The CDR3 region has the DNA TGTGCCTGGAGGGCAGCTGGGGCCAACGTCCTGACTTTC.

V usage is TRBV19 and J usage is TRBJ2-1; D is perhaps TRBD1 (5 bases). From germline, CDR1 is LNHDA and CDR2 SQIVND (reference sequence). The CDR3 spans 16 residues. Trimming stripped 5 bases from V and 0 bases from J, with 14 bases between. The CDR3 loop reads CASSGAVSSSYNEQFF. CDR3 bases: TGTGCCAGTAGTGGGGCGGTTAGTAGCTCCTACAATGAGCAGTTCTTC. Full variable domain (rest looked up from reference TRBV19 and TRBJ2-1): DGGITQSPKYLFRKEGQNVTLSCEQNLNHDAMYWYRQDPGQGLRLIYYSQIVNDFQKGDIAEGYSVSREKKESFPLTVTSAQKNPTAFYLCASSGAVSSSYNEQFFGPGTRLTVL.

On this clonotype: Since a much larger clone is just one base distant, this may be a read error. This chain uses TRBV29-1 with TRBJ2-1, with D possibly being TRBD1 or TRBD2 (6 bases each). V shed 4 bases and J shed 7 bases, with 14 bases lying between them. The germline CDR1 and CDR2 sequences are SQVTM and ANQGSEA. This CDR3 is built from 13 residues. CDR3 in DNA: TGCAGCGTTGGGAGATGGAGGGGGAATGAGCAGTTCTTC. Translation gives CSVGRWRGNEQFF.

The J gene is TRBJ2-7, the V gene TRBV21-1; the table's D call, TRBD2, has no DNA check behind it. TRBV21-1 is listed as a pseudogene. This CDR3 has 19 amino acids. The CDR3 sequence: CASSKGGTSGRMSSYEQYF. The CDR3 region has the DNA TGTGCCAGCAGCAAAGGGGGGACTAGCGGGAGGATGAGCTCCTACGAGCAGTACTTC.

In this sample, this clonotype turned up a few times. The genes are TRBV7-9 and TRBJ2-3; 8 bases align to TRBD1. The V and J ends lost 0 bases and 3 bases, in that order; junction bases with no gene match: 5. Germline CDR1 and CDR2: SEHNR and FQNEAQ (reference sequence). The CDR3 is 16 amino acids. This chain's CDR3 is CASSLAQGAVTDTQYF. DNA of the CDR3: TGTGCCAGCAGCTTAGCGCAGGGGGCTGTAACAGATACGCAGTATTTT.

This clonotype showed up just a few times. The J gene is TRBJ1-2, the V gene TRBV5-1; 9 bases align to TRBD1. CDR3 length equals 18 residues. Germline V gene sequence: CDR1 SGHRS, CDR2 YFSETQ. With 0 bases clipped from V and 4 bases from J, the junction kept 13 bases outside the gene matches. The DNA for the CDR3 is TGCGCCAGCAGCTTGGCCGAAAATAACGGACAGGGGATCTATGGCTACACCTTC. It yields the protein CASSLAENNGQGIYGYTF.

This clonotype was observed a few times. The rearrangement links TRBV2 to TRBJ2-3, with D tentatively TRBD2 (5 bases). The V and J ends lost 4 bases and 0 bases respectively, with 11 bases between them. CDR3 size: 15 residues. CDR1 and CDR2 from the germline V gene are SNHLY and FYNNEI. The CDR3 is CASSGEGISTDTQYF. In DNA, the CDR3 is TGTGCCAGCAGTGGTGAGGGTATAAGCACAGATACGCAGTATTTT.

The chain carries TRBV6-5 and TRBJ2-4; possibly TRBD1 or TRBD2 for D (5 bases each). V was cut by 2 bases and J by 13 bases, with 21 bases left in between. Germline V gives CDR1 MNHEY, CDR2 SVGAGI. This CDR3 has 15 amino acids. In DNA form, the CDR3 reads TGTGCCAGCAGTTACCGAGTATTCTCGAGGGGTGAGCAGTACTTC. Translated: CASSYRVFSRGEQYF.

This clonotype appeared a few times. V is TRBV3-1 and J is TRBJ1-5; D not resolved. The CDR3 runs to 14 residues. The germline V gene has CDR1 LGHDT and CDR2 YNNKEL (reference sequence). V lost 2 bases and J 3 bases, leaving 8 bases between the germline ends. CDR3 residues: CASSQKRSNQPQHF. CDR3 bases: TGTGCCAGCAGCCAAAAACGGTCCAATCAGCCCCAGCATTTT.

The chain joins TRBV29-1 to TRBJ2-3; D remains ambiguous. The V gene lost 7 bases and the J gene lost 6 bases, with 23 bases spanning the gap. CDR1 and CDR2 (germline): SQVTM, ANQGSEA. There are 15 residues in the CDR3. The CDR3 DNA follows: TGCAGCGGTCGGATTTCGTGGCAGTCCGGGGATACGCAGTATTTT. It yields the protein CSGRISWQSGDTQYF.

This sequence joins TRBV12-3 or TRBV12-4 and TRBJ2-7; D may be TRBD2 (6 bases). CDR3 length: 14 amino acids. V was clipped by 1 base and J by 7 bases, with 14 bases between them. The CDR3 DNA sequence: TGTGCCAGCAGTTTAGGCGGGACTCCCAATGAGCAGTACTTC. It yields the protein CASSLGGTPNEQYF.